A selection of T cell receptor beta chains follows, all from one sample in a study of T-cell memory formation after mild COVID-19. One entry per CDR3 protein results from TCRdb running MiXCR on the 5' RACE reads. The table records approximately 350,000 distinct CDR3 sequences, 13% of them present only once. Material for sequencing was PBMCs or a T cell subset sorted from them (not recorded which). The source is a man aged 18 to 30 who had mild COVID-19 (a few samples of this study predate the infection). Cell type and time point are not known. CDR3s include the opening cysteine and the closing phenylalanine or tryptophan. The D gene is left open where the match is weak. Part of the rows lack a size; the others show once, few, many or a class for expanded clones.

j_call | v_call | clone_size | d_call | cdr3_nt | cdr3_aa
TRBJ2-1 | TRBV9 | - | TRBD2 | TGTGCCAGCAGCGTAGACCCTAGCGGGGGTATGGGACAGTTCTTC | CASSVDPSGGMGQFF
TRBJ2-7 | TRBV27 | few | - | TGTGCCAGCAAGGAGGGCTACGAGCAGTACTTC | CASKEGYEQYF
TRBJ2-7 | TRBV11-2 | - | - | TGTGCCAGCCCCCTTTGCCGCCCCGTCCACGAGCAGTACTTC | CASPLCRPVHEQYF
TRBJ1-2 | TRBV11-2 | - | - | TGTGCCAGCAGCAGTATCCAAGGCAGAAAGTTCAATGGCTACACCTTC | CASSSIQGRKFNGYTF
TRBJ2-5 | TRBV6-5 | few | - | TGTGCCAGCAGTTACGCCGGCCAAGAGACCCAGTACTTC | CASSYAGQETQYF
TRBJ1-5 | TRBV20-1 | few | TRBD1 | TGCAGTGCCAAAACAGGGGATCAGCCCCAGCATTTT | CSAKTGDQPQHF
TRBJ2-3 | TRBV2 | few | TRBD1 | TGTGCCAGCACTGGAACAGGACAGGGGGCGGTCGGCACAGATACGCAGTATTTT | CASTGTGQGAVGTDTQYF
TRBJ1-6 | TRBV5-8 | few | - | TGTGCCAGCAGCTGGGGGGCAGGGGCTTCACCCCTCCACTTT | CASSWGAGASPLHF
TRBJ2-3 | TRBV10-3 | few | - | TGTGCCATCAGTGATAACAGAGGAAGTACTTTGCTTGGTGACGTGAGCACAGATACGCAGTATTTT | CAISDNRGSTLLGDVSTDTQYF
TRBJ2-3 | TRBV12-3/TRBV12-4 | few | TRBD2 | TGTGCCAGCAGTCATAGCGGGAGCACAGATACGCAGTATTTT | CASSHSGSTDTQYF
TRBJ2-1 | TRBV5-1 | - | - | TGCGCCAGCAGCTTGGACAGGACCTTCTCCTACAATGAGCAGTTCTTC | CASSLDRTFSYNEQFF
TRBJ1-6 | TRBV4-3 | many | - | TGCGCCAGCAGCCAAGAAACGAATTCACCCCTCCACTTT | CASSQETNSPLHF
TRBJ2-3 | TRBV10-3 | - | - | TGTGCCATCAGTACGGGGCCGGGAACAGATACGCAGTATTTT | CAISTGPGTDTQYF
TRBJ2-5 | TRBV7-9 | few | - | TGTGCCAGCAGCGGGCGAGGGGTCTACTTC | CASSGRGVYF
TRBJ1-5 | TRBV20-1 | - | - | TGCAGTGCTAGAGACCAGGATCAGCCCCAGCATTTT | CSARDQDQPQHF